These T cell receptor beta chains were read from a single sample in a study of radiotherapy plus CTLA-4 blockade in lung cancer. Here immunoSEQ multiplex PCR was the method, and the copy in TCRdb shows in-frame clones only, minus some. The sample consists of about 120,000 clones, 81% of them appearing once. The sample consisted of peripheral blood, taken from a patient treated with radiotherapy plus ipilimumab. The receptors stem from a human donor with non-small cell lung cancer that progressed on radiotherapy plus ipilimumab. Some clones in this sample may be carry-over from other donors' samples. Both conserved end residues are trimmed from each CDR3. Each record gives: J gene, V gene, CDR3 protein.

J: TRBJ1-4; V: TRBV7-9; CDR3: ASSRGVVSDRVVEKLF
J: TRBJ1-4; V: TRBV5-5; CDR3: ASRRDRSPEKLF
J: TRBJ2-7; V: TRBV4-1; CDR3: ASSRSGTVMGEQY
J: TRBJ2-7; V: TRBV18; CDR3: ASSPPAEPYEQY
J: TRBJ2-5; V: TRBV5-6; CDR3: ASSLLGAETQY
J: TRBJ1-2; V: TRBV5-1; CDR3: ASSSGGLSGYT
J: TRBJ2-1; V: TRBV2; CDR3: ASSTPGEIGQF
J: TRBJ1-2; V: TRBV7-2; CDR3: ASSTDRGVYGYT
J: TRBJ2-2; V: TRBV10-3; CDR3: AISEAWQGNTGELF
J: TRBJ1-1; V: TRBV7-7; CDR3: ASAQGAGTEAF
J: TRBJ1-2; V: TRBV20-1; CDR3: SANVNYGYT
J: TRBJ1-2; V: TRBV19; CDR3: ASTPNGPGYT